This T cell receptor beta chain came from a study of blood T cell repertoires in COVID-19. Study information: Donors in the United States, Italy and Spain gave samples during acute or convalescent COVID-19. PBMCs, B-cell-depleted T cells, or T cells provided the cDNA or gDNA that made up the material.

How the authors handled the data: For nucleated cells, counts were estimated from reference gene primer amplification. Here immunoSEQ multiplex PCR was the method, and the copy in TCRdb shows in-frame clones only, minus some. That table gives V, J and clone size, and the DNA gave D and trimming. The sample shows 35,000 to 45,000 clones, 70% to 90% of them seen only once. In germline, CDR1 is LNHNV, CDR2 YYDKDF (reference sequence). J lost 0 bases, V lost 1 base, and 2 bases had no gene match. The CDR3 is 16 residues long. The chain combines TRBV15 with TRBJ2-7; 11 bases map to TRBD1. The receptor comes from a man between 65 and 85 years old with acute or convalescent COVID-19. The source material was peripheral blood. The CDR3 sequence is CATSRGGTGGSYEQYF. DNA of the CDR3: TGTGCCACCAGCAGAGGCGGGACAGGGGGCTCCTACGAGCAGTACTTC.